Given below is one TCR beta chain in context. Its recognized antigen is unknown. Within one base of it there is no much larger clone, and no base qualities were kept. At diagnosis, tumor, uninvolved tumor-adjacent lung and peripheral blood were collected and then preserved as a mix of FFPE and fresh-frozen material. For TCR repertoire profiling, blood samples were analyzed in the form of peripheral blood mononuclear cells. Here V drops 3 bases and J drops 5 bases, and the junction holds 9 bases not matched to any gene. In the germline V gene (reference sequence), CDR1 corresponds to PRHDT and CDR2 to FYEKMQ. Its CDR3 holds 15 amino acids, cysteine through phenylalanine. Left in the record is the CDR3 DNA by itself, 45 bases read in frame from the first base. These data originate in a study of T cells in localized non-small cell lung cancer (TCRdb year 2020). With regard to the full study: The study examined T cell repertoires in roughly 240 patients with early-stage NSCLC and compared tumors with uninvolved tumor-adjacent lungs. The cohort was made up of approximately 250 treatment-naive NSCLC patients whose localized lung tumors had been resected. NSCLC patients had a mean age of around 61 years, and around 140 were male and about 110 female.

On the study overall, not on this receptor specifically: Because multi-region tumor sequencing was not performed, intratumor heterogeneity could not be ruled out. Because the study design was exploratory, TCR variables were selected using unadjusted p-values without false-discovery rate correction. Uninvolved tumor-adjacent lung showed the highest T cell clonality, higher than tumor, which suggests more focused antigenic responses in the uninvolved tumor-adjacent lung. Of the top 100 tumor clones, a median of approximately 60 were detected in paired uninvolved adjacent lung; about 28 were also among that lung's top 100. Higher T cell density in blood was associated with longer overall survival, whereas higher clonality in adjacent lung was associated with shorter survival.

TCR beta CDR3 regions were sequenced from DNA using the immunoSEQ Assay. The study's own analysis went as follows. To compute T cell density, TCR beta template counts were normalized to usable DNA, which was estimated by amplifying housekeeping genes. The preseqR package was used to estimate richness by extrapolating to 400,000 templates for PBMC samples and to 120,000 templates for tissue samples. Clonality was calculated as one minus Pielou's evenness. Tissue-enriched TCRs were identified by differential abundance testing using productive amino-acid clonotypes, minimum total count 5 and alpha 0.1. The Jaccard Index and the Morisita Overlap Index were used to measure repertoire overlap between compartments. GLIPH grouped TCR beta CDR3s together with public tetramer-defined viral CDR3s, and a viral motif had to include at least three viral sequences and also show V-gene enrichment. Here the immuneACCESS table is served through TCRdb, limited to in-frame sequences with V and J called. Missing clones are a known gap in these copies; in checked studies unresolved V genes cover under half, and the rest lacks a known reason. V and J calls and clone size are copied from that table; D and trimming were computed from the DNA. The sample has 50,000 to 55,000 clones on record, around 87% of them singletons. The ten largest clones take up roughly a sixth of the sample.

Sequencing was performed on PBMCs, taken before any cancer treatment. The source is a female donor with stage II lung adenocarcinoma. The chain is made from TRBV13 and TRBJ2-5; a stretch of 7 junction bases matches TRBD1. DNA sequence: TGTGCCAGCAGCTTTGACAGGGAAAGAGCGGAGACCCAGTACTTC. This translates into CASSFDRERAETQYF.